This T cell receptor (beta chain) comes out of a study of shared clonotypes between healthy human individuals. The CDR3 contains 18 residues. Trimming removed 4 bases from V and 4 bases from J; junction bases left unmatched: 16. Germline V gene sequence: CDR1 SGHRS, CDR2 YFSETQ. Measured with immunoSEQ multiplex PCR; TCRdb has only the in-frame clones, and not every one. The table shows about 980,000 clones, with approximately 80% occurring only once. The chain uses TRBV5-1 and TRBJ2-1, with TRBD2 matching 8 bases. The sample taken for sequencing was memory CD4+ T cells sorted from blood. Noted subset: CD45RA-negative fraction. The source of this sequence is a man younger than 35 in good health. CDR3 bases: TGCGCCAGCAGCAACCCTATCGGGGCGGGGGGCCCTTACAATGAGCAGTTCTTC. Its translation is CASSNPIGAGGPYNEQFF.